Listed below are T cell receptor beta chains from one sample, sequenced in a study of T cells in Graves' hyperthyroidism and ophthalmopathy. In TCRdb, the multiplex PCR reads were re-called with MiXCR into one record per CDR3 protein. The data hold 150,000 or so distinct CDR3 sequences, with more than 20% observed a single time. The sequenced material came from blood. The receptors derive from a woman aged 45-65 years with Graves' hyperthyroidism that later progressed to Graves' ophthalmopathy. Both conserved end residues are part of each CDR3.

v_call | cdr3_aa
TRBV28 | CASIIAGRSGANVLTF
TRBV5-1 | CASSLVTRGTGTSSGNTIYF
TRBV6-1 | CASSDLGAGANVLTF
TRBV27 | CASTPWTGDNEQFF
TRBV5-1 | CASMGRDSEQFF
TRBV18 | CASARTSGMADTQYF
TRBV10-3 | CAISNPNGPDSGNTIYF
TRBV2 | CASSGGGTRPDEQFF
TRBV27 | CASSLRQSNTEAFF
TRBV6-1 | CASSQLHRASGEKLFF
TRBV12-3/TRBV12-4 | CASSKAGGLNTGELFF
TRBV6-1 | CASSPGRDTEAFF
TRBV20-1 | CSARSLAGGDEQYF
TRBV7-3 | CASSPGLGGTDTQYF
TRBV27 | CASRTGLAYNEQFF
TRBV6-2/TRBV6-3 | CASSYSASGRTDTQYF
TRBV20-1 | CSARNATSGTYEQYF
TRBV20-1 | CSASRPGQGAQEQFF
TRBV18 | CASSPGQATNEKLFF
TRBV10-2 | CASSESKGQGASPLHF
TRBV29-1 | CSVEARGARETQYF
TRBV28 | CASRQRQGGWQYF
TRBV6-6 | CASSYSRKASEGGELFF
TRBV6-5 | CASSYSTGNNSPLHF
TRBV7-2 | CASSLALRGTEAFF
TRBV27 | CASSLGPFGTEAFF
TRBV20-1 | CSARGGQGADTQYF
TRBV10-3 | CASHGDKPYEQYF
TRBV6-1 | CASNQGQQNTEAFF
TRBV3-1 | CASSPGTGGRDGANVLTF
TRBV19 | CASSPVFSSYEQYF
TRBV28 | CASSFSRRWGQPQHF
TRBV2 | CASSEVMWQGYDYGYTF
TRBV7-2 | CASSLESGGPYNEQFF
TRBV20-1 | CSARGVMTPDYEQYF
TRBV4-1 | CASSFTEPYEQYF
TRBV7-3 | CASSSGVGGQETQYF
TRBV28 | CASSQEVQGYTF
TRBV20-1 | CSAGQGAIYGYTF
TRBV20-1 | CSARAERGRMSNQPQHF
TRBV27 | CASSFVYHRDANTGELFF
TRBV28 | CASSPGVGVNQPQHF
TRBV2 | CASNAGTTITDTQYF
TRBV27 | CASRDYSTGANVLTF
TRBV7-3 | CASSSQGATGDTQYF
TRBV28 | CASSLGGQGANIQYF
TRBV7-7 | CASSQRTDETQYF
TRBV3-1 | CASSQDAGRNQPQHF
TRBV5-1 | CASSLGASGDTQYF
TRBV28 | CASSRQGTGYGYTF
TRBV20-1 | CSAGDKGNTDTQYF
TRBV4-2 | CASSLEDSTPNEQFF
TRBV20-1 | CSAGGTSDSPSYEQYF
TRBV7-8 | CASIPEWNYGYTF
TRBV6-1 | CASSETRPIGELFF
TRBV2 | CASSSLGTSGSASYNEQFF
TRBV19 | CASSPPPGSGRLRLDEQYF
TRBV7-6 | CASSLGAEGQPQHF
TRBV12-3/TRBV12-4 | CASSLGKSERYEQYF